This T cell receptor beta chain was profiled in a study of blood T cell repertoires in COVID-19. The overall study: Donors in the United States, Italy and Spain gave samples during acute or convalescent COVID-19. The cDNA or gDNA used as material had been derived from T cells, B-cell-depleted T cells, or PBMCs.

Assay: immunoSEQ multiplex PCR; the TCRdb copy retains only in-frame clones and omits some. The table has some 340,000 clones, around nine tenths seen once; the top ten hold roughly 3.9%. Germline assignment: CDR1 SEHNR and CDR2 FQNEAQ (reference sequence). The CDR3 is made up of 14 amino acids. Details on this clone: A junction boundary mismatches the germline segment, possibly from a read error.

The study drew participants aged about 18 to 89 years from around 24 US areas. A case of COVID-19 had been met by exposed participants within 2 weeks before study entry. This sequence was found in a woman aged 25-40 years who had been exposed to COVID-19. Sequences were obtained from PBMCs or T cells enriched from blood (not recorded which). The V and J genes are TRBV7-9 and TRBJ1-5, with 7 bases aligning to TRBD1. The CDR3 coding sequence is TGTGCCAGCAGCTTAGCAGGGGGCCTCCAGCTCCAGCATTTT. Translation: CASSLAGGLQLQHF.